A single sample is the source of the 2 T cell receptor beta chains below, sequenced in a study of T cell responses to AZD1222 COVID-19 vaccine (dated by TCRdb to about 2021). The time point tag for this specimen amounts to: baseline before first vaccination. Library preparation used the immunoSEQ multiplex PCR assay. Here the immuneACCESS table is served through TCRdb, limited to in-frame sequences with V and J called. Missing clones are a known gap in these copies; in checked studies unresolved V genes cover under half, and the rest lacks a known reason. The sample yields 110,000 to 150,000 clones; around 93% were counted once. Together, the top ten hold more than 8.5% of the sample. The specimen comprised peripheral blood, sampled on day 0 of AZD1222 vaccination. The receptors derive from an adult in good health.

For this clone: An end of the junction differs from the germline gene, which may be a read error. The rearrangement links TRBV18 to TRBJ2-1, with 10 bases matching TRBD1. This CDR3 contains 15 residues. Germline CDR1 and CDR2: KGHSH and LQKENI. CDR3 in DNA: TGTGCCAGCTCCCCACCGGGACAGGGGTACAATGAGCAGTTCTTC. Amino acid sequence: CASSPPGQGYNEQFF.

This sequence joins TRBV27 and TRBJ2-7, with a tentative D call TRBD1 (5 bases). This CDR3 is built from 14 residues. CDR1 and CDR2 (germline): MNHEY, SMNVEV (reference sequence). V was pared by 5 bases and J by 1 base, with 12 bases between. CDR3 nucleotide sequence: TGTGCCAGCAGTATAACGACAGAATCCTACGAGCAGTACTTC. Its translation: CASSITTESYEQYF.